Presented here are 20 T cell receptor beta chains from one specimen sequenced in a study of OX40 agonist ivuxolimab in advanced cancers. The method was immunoSEQ multiplex PCR; TCRdb's version includes in-frame clones alone and lacks a portion of them. The table lists about 51,000 clones, 85% to 90% of them singletons. Source: CD4+ or CD8+ T cells sorted from blood, taken in a trial of the OX40 agonist ivuxolimab. All receptors come from an adult with an advanced solid tumor such as melanoma, head and neck, liver or kidney cancer.

This chain connects TRBV2 to TRBJ1-4, with 8 bases fitting TRBD1. V was pared by 7 bases and J by 8 bases, with 9 bases of the junction left unmatched. This CDR3 has 14 amino acids. Germline CDR1 reads SNHLY; CDR2 reads FYNNEI. The CDR3 bases are TGTGCCAGCAACGCCGGGACAGGCAGGGAAAAACTGTTTTTT. This encodes CASNAGTGREKLFF.

The chain combines TRBV18 with TRBJ2-3, with D unresolved. This CDR3 spans 15 amino acids. The V gene lost 3 bases and the J gene lost 0 bases, with 10 bases spanning the gap. Germline V gene data show CDR1 as KGHSH and CDR2 as LQKENI. The CDR3 nucleotides read TGTGCCAGCTCACCCCGGTCGGTTAGCACAGATACGCAGTATTTT. Protein product: CASSPRSVSTDTQYF.

V and J are TRBV21-1 and TRBJ2-5. TRBV21-1 is marked as a pseudogene. The CDR3 has 15 amino acids. CDR3 sequence (DNA): TGTGCCAGCAGCAAAGAGGTTGGGGGAGAAGAGACCCAGTACTTC. Amino acids: CASSKEVGGEETQYF.

The chain uses TRBV6-5 and TRBJ1-3, with D unclear. The V gene lost 8 bases and the J gene lost 8 bases, with 7 bases spanning the gap. The CDR3 is made up of 10 amino acids. From germline, CDR1 is MNHEY and CDR2 SVGAGI. The CDR3 spells CASSAHTIYF. DNA for the CDR3: TGTGCCAGCTCAGCCCACACCATATATTTT.

The rearrangement uses TRBV29-1 and TRBJ2-7; unclear D gene. The germline V gene has CDR1 SQVTM and CDR2 ANQGSEA. The CDR3 sequence is 12 residues long. V was trimmed by 7 bases and J by 0 bases, leaving 10 bases between them. DNA for the CDR3: TGCAGCGCTCTGGGCAGCTCCTACGAGCAGTACTTC. Its protein is CSALGSSYEQYF.

V and J are TRBV5-4 and TRBJ1-5, with a tentative D call TRBD1 (5 bases). V was shortened by 4 bases and J by 0 bases, with 17 bases between the two germline ends. This CDR3 spans 17 amino acids. Germline CDR1 reads SGHNT; CDR2 reads YYREEE (reference sequence). CDR3 nucleotide sequence: TGTGCCAGCAGCCTACAGACACCGGGACGTAGCAATCAGCCCCAGCATTTT. Translated: CASSLQTPGRSNQPQHF.

The chain joins TRBV19 to TRBJ1-5; 8 nucleotides agree with TRBD1. The CDR3 has 15 amino acids. The V gene's germline CDR1 is LNHDA and CDR2 SQIVND (reference sequence). V lost 3 bases and J lost 2; bases outside the gene matches: 3. CDR3 loop: CASSIQGAGNQPQHF. The CDR3 DNA sequence: TGTGCCAGTAGTATTCAGGGGGCAGGCAATCAGCCCCAGCATTTT.

The chain carries TRBV9 and TRBJ1-5; unclear D gene. Trimming stripped 1 base from V and 4 bases from J, with 9 bases between. Germline CDR1 and CDR2: SGDLS and YYNGEE. CDR3 length: 14 residues. CDR3: CASSVSGGNQPQHF. In DNA, the CDR3 is TGTGCCAGCAGCGTATCAGGAGGTAATCAGCCCCAGCATTTT.

The rearrangement uses TRBV19 and TRBJ2-1; D might be TRBD2 (5 bases). The CDR3 covers 15 residues. Trimming cost V 10 bases and J 2 bases, with 18 bases left between them. Looked up from germline, CDR1 is LNHDA and CDR2 is SQIVND (reference sequence). The DNA for the CDR3 is TGTGCCACCCAGCGGCCCCGTACCCCCTACAATGAGCAGTTCTTC. As protein: CATQRPRTPYNEQFF.

The rearrangement uses TRBV15 and TRBJ1-1, with a weak D call TRBD1 (6 bases). In germline, CDR1 is LNHNV, CDR2 YYDKDF (reference sequence). The length of the CDR3 is 14 residues. With 4 bases removed from V and 4 bases from J, the gap between germline ends came to 13 bases. CDR3 bases: TGTGCCACCAGCACGGGGGTGGGGGCCACTGAAGCTTTCTTT. Amino acids: CATSTGVGATEAFF.

The chain combines TRBV9 with TRBJ2-1; 7 bases are shared with TRBD2. With 2 bases clipped from V and 0 bases from J, the junction kept 2 bases outside the gene matches. The CDR3 is made up of 15 amino acids. The germline CDR1 and CDR2 sequences are SGDLS and YYNGEE. This CDR3 is CASSVGRNSYNEQFF. DNA of the CDR3: TGTGCCAGCAGCGTCGGGAGGAACTCCTACAATGAGCAGTTCTTC.

This clone was seen a few times. V usage is TRBV5-8 and J usage is TRBJ1-5; D may be TRBD1 (6 bases). This CDR3 is built from 15 residues. Germline lookup yields CDR1 SGHTS and CDR2 YDEGEE. The V end was cut by 4 bases, the J end by 0 bases, with 11 bases between. The CDR3 DNA is TGTGCCAGCAGCGCCGGACAGTATAGCAATCAGCCCCAGCATTTT. Translated, it gives CASSAGQYSNQPQHF.

The chain links TRBV5-4 to TRBJ2-1; TRBD2 might be the D (5 bases). The V and J ends lost 0 bases and 6 bases respectively, with 13 bases between them. The length of the CDR3 is 15 residues. Per the germline V gene, CDR1 is SGHNT and CDR2 is YYREEE (reference sequence). CDR3: CASSLAVSAGNEQFF. DNA for the CDR3: TGTGCCAGCAGCTTGGCGGTTAGCGCGGGCAATGAGCAGTTCTTC.

The chain is built from TRBV28 and TRBJ1-2; 7 bases align to TRBD1. V lost 6 bases, J lost 4 bases, and 11 bases stayed unmatched. This CDR3 has 15 amino acids. CDR1 MDHEN and CDR2 SYDVKM come from the germline V gene. DNA of the CDR3: TGTGCCAGCAGGGACGAAACAGGGGAGAGCTATGGCTACACCTTC. As protein: CASRDETGESYGYTF.

The chain links TRBV27 to TRBJ2-2; D gene ambiguous. The germline gives CDR1 MNHEY, CDR2 SMNVEV (reference sequence). The V end was cut by 6 bases, the J end by 8 bases, with 16 bases between. The CDR3 runs 14 residues. The CDR3 DNA reads TGTGCCAGCAGCCCCTGGGTACGGCGGGGGGAGCTGTTTTTT. Amino acid sequence: CASSPWVRRGELFF.

The chain carries TRBV18 and TRBJ2-7, with a tentative D call TRBD1 (5 bases). The CDR3 is 15 residues long. Germline V gives CDR1 KGHSH, CDR2 LQKENI. The V gene lost 1 base and the J gene lost 0 bases, with 10 bases spanning the gap. CDR3 protein: CASSPQRTTSYEQYF. The CDR3 DNA reads as TGTGCCAGCTCACCACAAAGGACAACCTCCTACGAGCAGTACTTC. Combining the CDR3 with reference TRBV18 and TRBJ2-7 gives the whole variable domain NAGVMQNPRHLVRRRGQEARLRCSPMKGHSHVYWYRQLPEEGLKFMVYLQKENIIDESGMPKERFSAEFPKEGPSILRIQQVVRGDSAAYFCASSPQRTTSYEQYFGPGTRLTVT.

V gene TRBV28 combines with J gene TRBJ1-6; TRBD1 might be the D (5 bases). V was pared by 2 bases and J by 7 bases, with 9 bases between. The CDR3 runs 14 residues. Germline V lookup: CDR1 MDHEN, CDR2 SYDVKM. The CDR3 nucleotides read TGTGCCAGCAGTTTAGTTGCAGGGAATTCACCCCTCCACTTT. Translation: CASSLVAGNSPLHF.

V usage is TRBV5-4 and J usage is TRBJ2-7; 8 nucleotides match TRBD1. The CDR3 totals 16 residues. With 3 bases clipped from V and 2 bases from J, the junction kept 10 bases outside the gene matches. CDR1 is SGHNT and CDR2 is YYREEE in the germline V gene (reference sequence). The chain's CDR3 is CASSSSRDRTTYEQYF. For the CDR3, the DNA is TGTGCCAGCAGCTCGAGTCGGGACAGGACGACCTACGAGCAGTACTTC.

This chain links TRBV7-2 with TRBJ1-5; D is possibly TRBD1 (5 bases). The CDR3 has 15 amino acids. Germline V CDR1 and CDR2: SGHTA, FQGNSA. V lost 0 bases to trimming and J lost 9 bases, with 15 bases between them. CDR3 loop: CASSLASGPGVPQHF. In nucleotides, the CDR3 is TGTGCCAGCAGCTTAGCGTCAGGGCCTGGGGTGCCCCAGCATTTT.

This clone has just one count. The V call is TRBV28, the J call TRBJ2-7, with 8 bases lining up with TRBD2. The CDR3 loop spans 16 amino acids. Germline V CDR1 and CDR2: MDHEN, SYDVKM. The trim removed 5 bases at V and 0 bases at J, leaving 9 bases unmatched. Written as DNA, the CDR3 is TGTGCCAGCAGTCCATCTAGCGGGCATAGCTCCTACGAGCAGTACTTC. It yields the protein CASSPSSGHSSYEQYF.